Here is one T cell receptor (beta chain) with its context. As handled by the study authors: By means of reference gene primer amplification, nucleated cell counts were estimated. Only in-frame clones appear in the TCRdb table, and some are missing; sequencing was by immunoSEQ multiplex PCR. D and trimming come from the DNA, and the V and J calls and clone size come from that table. The repertoire holds approximately 88,000 clones, with about 77% as singletons. The CDR3 loop spans 12 amino acids. Trimming cost V 2 bases and J 5 bases, with 7 bases left between them. Germline V CDR1 and CDR2: SGHNT, YYREEE (reference sequence). The data are from a study of blood T cell repertoires in COVID-19. Study-wide background: PBMCs, B-cell-depleted T cells, or T cells provided the cDNA or gDNA that made up the material.

The chain combines TRBV5-4 with TRBJ1-1, with D perhaps TRBD1 (6 bases). The TCR originated in a man aged 70-80 years with COVID-19, enrolled during active disease. Material: peripheral blood. CDR3 residues: CASSLQGTEAFF. CDR3 DNA: TGTGCCAGCAGCTTACAGGGAACTGAAGCTTTCTTT.